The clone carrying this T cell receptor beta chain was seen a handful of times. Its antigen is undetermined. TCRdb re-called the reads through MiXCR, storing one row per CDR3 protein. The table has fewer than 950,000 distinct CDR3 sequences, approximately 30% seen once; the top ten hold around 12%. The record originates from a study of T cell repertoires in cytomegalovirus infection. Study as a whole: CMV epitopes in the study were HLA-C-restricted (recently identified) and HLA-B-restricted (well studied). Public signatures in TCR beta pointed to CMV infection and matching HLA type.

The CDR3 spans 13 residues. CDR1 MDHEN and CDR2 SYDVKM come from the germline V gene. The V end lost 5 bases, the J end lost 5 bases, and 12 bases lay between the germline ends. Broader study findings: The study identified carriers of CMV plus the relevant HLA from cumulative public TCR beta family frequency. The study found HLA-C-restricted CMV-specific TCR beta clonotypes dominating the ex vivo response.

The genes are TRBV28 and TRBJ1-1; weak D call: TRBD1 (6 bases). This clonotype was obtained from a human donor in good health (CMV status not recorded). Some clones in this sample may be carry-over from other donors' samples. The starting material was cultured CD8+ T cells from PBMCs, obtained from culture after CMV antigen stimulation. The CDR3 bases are TGTGCCAGCAGTATGAGGGGGTCTACTGAAGCTTTCTTT. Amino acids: CASSMRGSTEAFF.